One T cell receptor beta chain is described in this entry. Its specificity is unknown. Germline CDR1 reads SNHLY; CDR2 reads FYNNEI. Trimming stripped 7 bases from V and 7 bases from J, with 18 bases between. CDR3 length equals 14 residues. Via MiXCR, TCRdb re-called the RT-PCR reads, giving one row per CDR3 protein. The sample gives about 700,000 distinct CDR3 sequences, approximately 15% of which show up once; around 6.5% is in the top ten. This entry is derived from a study of response to subunit inactivated influenza vaccine. Study-level points and caveats: It was suggested by the authors that few new T cells are recruited by each seasonal influenza vaccination.

This material consisted of PBMCs from blood, taken 14 to 15 days before vaccination. This sequence was found in a man aged 50-60 years who received an inactivated influenza vaccine. J is TRBJ2-3 and V is TRBV2; D unresolved. CDR3 amino acids: CASKPSWGANTQYF. The CDR3 nucleotides are TGTGCCAGCAAACCGTCTTGGGGTGCAAATACGCAGTATTTT.